Following are 24 T cell receptor beta chains from one sample sequenced in a study of blood T cell repertoires in COVID-19 (dated by TCRdb to about 2020). The protocol used for the library was the immunoSEQ multiplex PCR assay. In its TCRdb copy, this immuneACCESS table keeps in-frame sequences only and misses some clones. Where compared with another copy, unresolved V genes explain less than half of these, and the others have no known cause. The sample table records 130,000 to 150,000 clones; roughly 80% of these occur just once. The top ten hold 38% of the sample. Sequenced material: peripheral blood. All receptors come from a human donor in a cohort sampled during active COVID-19.

The chain employs TRBV4-1 and TRBJ1-6; TRBD1 is a possible D gene (6 bases). CDR3 length equals 17 residues. Trimming removed 2 bases at V and 5 bases at J, with 16 bases between. The germline V gene has CDR1 MGHRA and CDR2 YSYEKL. The CDR3 loop reads CASSQPRTDYNNSPLHF. CDR3 sequence (DNA): TGCGCCAGCAGCCAACCCCGGACAGACTACAATAATTCACCCCTCCACTTT.

In its sample, this clone was seen once. The chain links TRBV5-4 to TRBJ2-4; 12 bases match TRBD2. From germline, CDR1 is SGHNT and CDR2 YYREEE (reference sequence). With V trimmed by 3 bases and J by 8 bases, 12 bases remained unmatched. The CDR3 covers 17 residues. The CDR3, as DNA: TGTGCCAGCAGCTCTCAGTCTAGCGGGGGGGCTTTAGACATTCAGTACTTC. It codes for CASSSQSSGGALDIQYF.

The chain has TRBV19 and TRBJ1-3, with D possibly TRBD1 on 6 matching bases. The CDR3 contains 15 residues. Between the trimmed V and J ends, which lost 4 bases and 2 bases, there was a span of 12 bases. CDR1 LNHDA and CDR2 SQIVND come from the germline V gene (reference sequence). The DNA of the CDR3 is TGTGCCAGTAGTACGGCGACAGGACCTGGAAACACCATATATTTT. Encoded protein: CASSTATGPGNTIYF. The complete variable domain, with remaining parts taken from reference TRBV19 and TRBJ1-3, reads DGGITQSPKYLFRKEGQNVTLSCEQNLNHDAMYWYRQDPGQGLRLIYYSQIVNDFQKGDIAEGYSVSREKKESFPLTVTSAQKNPTAFYLCASSTATGPGNTIYFGEGSWLTVV.

This clone was seen only once. The J gene is TRBJ1-1, the V gene TRBV3-1 (or the pseudogene TRBV3-2); 7 positions match TRBD1. V lost 4 bases to trimming and J lost 2 bases; unmatched junction nucleotides: 4. CDR3 length: 14 residues. Germline loops: CDR1 LGHDT, CDR2 YNNKEL (reference sequence). CDR3 in DNA: TGTGCCAGCAGCCCACACAGGGGTAACACTGAAGCTTTCTTT. Its translation: CASSPHRGNTEAFF.

The V and J genes are TRBV5-1 and TRBJ2-1, with 9 nucleotides matching TRBD1. The V gene end was trimmed by 2 bases and the J gene end by 9 bases; junction bases not matched to a gene: 9. The CDR3 contains 15 residues. Germline loops: CDR1 SGHRS, CDR2 YFSETQ. In DNA form, the CDR3 reads TGCGCCAGCAGCTTCCGGGACAGGGAGCGCGGTGAGCAGTTCTTC. Translated: CASSFRDRERGEQFF. Drawing the rest from reference TRBV5-1 and TRBJ2-1, the complete variable domain is KAGVTQTPRYLIKTRGQQVTLSCSPISGHRSVSWYQQTPGQGLQFLFEYFSETQRNKGNFPGRFSGRQFSNSRSEMNVSTLELGDSALYLCASSFRDRERGEQFFGPGTRLTVL.

This sequence joins TRBV3-1 (or the pseudogene TRBV3-2) and TRBJ2-7, with D possibly being TRBD1 (5 bases). Trimming stripped 1 base from V and 1 base from J, with 14 bases between. This CDR3 spans 16 amino acids. Looked up from germline, CDR1 is LGHDT and CDR2 is YNNKEL (reference sequence). CDR3 coding DNA: TGTGCCAGCAGCCAAGTTTGGTCAGGGCTATCCTACGAGCAGTACTTC. Translated: CASSQVWSGLSYEQYF.

Here the CDR3 reads CASCREGDSPLHF. CDR3 nucleotides: TGTGCCAGTTGCAGGGAGGGAGATTCACCCCTCCACTTT. V gene TRBV6-5 combines with J gene TRBJ1-6, with TRBD1 as a possible D gene (5 bases). V was cut by 9 bases and J by 8 bases, with 14 bases left in between. This CDR3 has 13 residues. The germline gives CDR1 MNHEY, CDR2 SVGAGI.

On this clone: Within the sample, other DNA sequences also encode this same CDR3. The chain has TRBV28 and TRBJ1-2; D is undetermined. Germline CDR1 reads MDHEN; CDR2 reads SYDVKM. This CDR3 is built from 12 residues. Trimming shortened V by 3 bases and J by 5 bases, and 7 bases separated the two germline ends. The CDR3 coding sequence is TGTGCCAGCAGTTTGGGAGTTTATGGCTACACCTTC. Translating gives CASSLGVYGYTF.

In its sample, this clone was seen many times. V and J are TRBV27 and TRBJ1-6; 9 bases map to TRBD1. V trimming: 5 bases; J trimming: 7 bases; junction bases outside the gene matches: 6. The CDR3 extends over 15 amino acids. In germline, CDR1 is MNHEY, CDR2 SMNVEV (reference sequence). CDR3 loop: CASSTTTGGNSPLHF. The CDR3 nucleotides are TGTGCCAGCAGTACCACCACAGGGGGCAATTCACCCCTCCACTTT.

The rearrangement uses TRBV27 and TRBJ1-6, with 8 bases matching TRBD1. Germline CDR1 MNHEY, CDR2 SMNVEV (reference sequence). The junction had 13 bases not matched to a gene; V was cut back by 5 bases and J by 10 bases. The CDR3 is 16 amino acids. The CDR3 protein is CASSPSAQGAKSPLHF. CDR3 nucleotide sequence: TGTGCCAGCAGTCCGTCAGCTCAGGGGGCGAAGTCACCCCTCCACTTT.

The chain recombines TRBV7-9 with TRBJ2-7, with D unresolved. Germline loops: CDR1 SEHNR, CDR2 FQNEAQ (reference sequence). This CDR3 is 14 amino acids long. Trimming pared 4 bases from V and 0 bases from J, leaving 10 bases between. CDR3 loop: CASSSIADSYEQYF. In nucleotides, the CDR3 is TGTGCCAGCAGCTCAATCGCGGACTCCTACGAGCAGTACTTC. Using reference TRBV7-9 and TRBJ2-7 for the parts outside the CDR3, the full variable domain is DTGVSQNPRHKITKRGQNVTFRCDPISEHNRLYWYRQTLGQGPEFLTYFQNEAQLEKSRLLSDRFSAERPKGSFSTLEIQRTEQGDSAMYLCASSSIADSYEQYFGPGTRLTVT.

The chain recombines TRBV4-1 with TRBJ1-4; 8 bases are a match to TRBD1. The germline gives CDR1 MGHRA, CDR2 YSYEKL. This CDR3 has 17 amino acids. Trimming removed 1 base from V and 10 bases from J; junction bases left unmatched: 14. CDR3 sequence (DNA): TGCGCCAGCAGCCAAGGGCTAGTTCCAGGGGGCAGTCGAAAACTGTTTTTT. Residues: CASSQGLVPGGSRKLFF.

This chain uses TRBV7-2 with TRBJ2-6; D may be TRBD1 (6 bases). Trimming removed 0 bases from V and 0 bases from J, with 12 bases in between. From germline, CDR1 is SGHTA and CDR2 FQGNSA. There are 18 residues in the CDR3. CDR3 nucleotide sequence: TGTGCCAGCAGCTTAGCGGGGGCCTCCCTCTCTGGGGCCAACGTCCTGACTTTC. This gives the protein CASSLAGASLSGANVLTF.

CDR3 residues: CASSSSPTSGGTGELFF. DNA for the CDR3: TGCGCCAGCAGCTCGTCCCCTACTAGCGGCGGCACCGGGGAGCTGTTTTTT. The chain has TRBV5-1 and TRBJ2-2; 8 positions match TRBD2. This CDR3 region has 17 residues. V shed 3 bases and J 4 bases; nucleotides not matched to a gene: 11. Germline V gene data show CDR1 as SGHRS and CDR2 as YFSETQ.

The chain joins TRBV5-4 to TRBJ2-5; D unresolved. The V gene lost 4 bases and the J gene lost 3 bases, with 10 bases spanning the gap. Germline CDR1 and CDR2: SGHNT and YYREEE (reference sequence). The CDR3 length is 13 residues. The CDR3 reads CASSLSSKETQYF. The CDR3 bases are TGTGCCAGCAGCCTCTCTAGTAAAGAGACCCAGTACTTC.

The chain uses TRBV5-8 and TRBJ2-1; tentatively, D is TRBD1 (5 bases). The V gene lost 6 bases and the J gene lost 7 bases, with 20 bases spanning the gap. The germline V gene has CDR1 SGHTS and CDR2 YDEGEE. This CDR3 has 15 residues. CDR3 DNA sequence: TGTGCCAGCATCAACTATCAGGGCTTCTGGAATGAGCAGTTCTTC. Encoded protein: CASINYQGFWNEQFF. The whole variable domain, filled in from reference TRBV5-8 and TRBJ2-1, reads EAGVTQSPTHLIKTRGQQATLRCSPISGHTSVYWYQQALGLGLQFLLWYDEGEERNRGNFPPRFSGRQFPNYSSELNVNALELEDSALYLCASINYQGFWNEQFFGPGTRLTVL.

This sequence joins TRBV27 and TRBJ2-1; D is possibly TRBD1 (5 bases). Germline loops: CDR1 MNHEY, CDR2 SMNVEV (reference sequence). V shed 5 bases and J shed 11 bases, with 13 bases lying between them. CDR3 length: 12 residues. CDR3 loop: CASSPSGAQQFF. Written as DNA, the CDR3 is TGTGCCAGCAGTCCCTCTGGGGCGCAGCAGTTCTTC.

The V gene is TRBV30, the J gene TRBJ2-3; tentative D call: TRBD1 (6 bases). Looked up from germline, CDR1 is GTSNPN and CDR2 is SVGIG (reference sequence). The CDR3 has 13 amino acids. Trimming pared 2 bases from V and 2 bases from J, leaving 8 bases between. The CDR3 reads CAWSPGATDTQYF. For the CDR3, the DNA is TGTGCCTGGAGTCCAGGGGCCACAGATACGCAGTATTTT.

The V and J genes are TRBV11-3 and TRBJ2-7; tentative D call: TRBD1 (5 bases). Germline CDR1 is SGHNT and CDR2 is YENEEA. V was clipped by 5 bases and J by 2 bases, with 22 bases between them. This CDR3 region has 17 residues. The CDR3 region is CASSPPGQFSITYEQYF. CDR3 sequence (DNA): TGTGCCAGCAGCCCCCCAGGGCAGTTTTCTATTACCTACGAGCAGTACTTC. The complete variable domain, with remaining parts taken from reference TRBV11-3 and TRBJ2-7, reads EAGVVQSPRYKIIEKKQPVAFWCNPISGHNTLYWYLQNLGQGPELLIRYENEEAVDDSQLPKDRFSAERLKGVDSTLKIQPAELGDSAVYLCASSPPGQFSITYEQYFGPGTRLTVT.

The CDR3 region is CASSLLGGDNSPLHF. As DNA, the CDR3 is TGTGCCAGCAGCCTGCTAGGGGGCGATAATTCACCCCTCCACTTT. The chain is built from TRBV3-1 (or the pseudogene TRBV3-2) and TRBJ1-6, with 7 bases that match TRBD1. CDR1 is LGHDT and CDR2 is YNNKEL in the germline V gene (reference sequence). This CDR3 has 15 amino acids. V shed 4 bases, J shed 5 bases, and the junction held 5 bases outside the gene matches.

The chain uses TRBV7-2 and TRBJ1-2; no definite D call. The CDR3 totals 13 residues. The germline V gene encodes CDR1 SGHTA and CDR2 FQGNSA. V lost 5 bases and J 1 base, leaving 8 bases between the germline ends. The CDR3 loop reads CASSGPLNYGYTF. The DNA of the CDR3 is TGTGCCAGCAGCGGGCCTCTTAACTATGGCTACACCTTC.

The chain has TRBV7-8 and TRBJ2-6; D uncertain. Per germline, CDR1 SGHVS and CDR2 FQNEAQ. CDR3 length equals 18 residues. V lost 3 bases to trimming and J lost 1 base, with 16 bases between them. The CDR3 sequence: CASSFRRLQVSGANVLTF. Written as DNA, the CDR3 is TGTGCCAGCAGCTTCCGCCGCCTTCAGGTTTCTGGGGCCAACGTCCTGACTTTC.

This chain uses TRBV28 with TRBJ1-2, with D hard to call. Germline loops: CDR1 MDHEN, CDR2 SYDVKM. Trimming cost V 4 bases and J 4 bases, with 4 bases left between them. This CDR3 is 11 amino acids long. The CDR3 is CASSSFYGYTF. CDR3 bases: TGTGCCAGCAGTTCTTTCTATGGCTACACCTTC.

V usage is TRBV6-1 and J usage is TRBJ1-4; D may be TRBD1 (6 bases). Germline loops: CDR1 MNHNS, CDR2 SASEGT. CDR3 length equals 15 residues. The germline V and J ends were trimmed by 1 base and 7 bases, with 13 bases remaining between them. Written as DNA, the CDR3 is TGTGCCAGCAGTGAAGGCGGGGGGCTTGCTGAAAAACTGTTTTTT. This encodes CASSEGGGLAEKLFF.